Described below is a single T cell receptor beta chain sequence and its context. This clone was counted a few times. Its recognized antigen is unknown. Base qualities are not recorded, but no much larger clone differs from it by a single base. The CDR3 goes from the cysteine to the phenylalanine over 15 residues. The sequence is cut down to CDR3 DNA, 45 bases in frame from base 1. V sheds 6 bases and J sheds 3 bases, leaving 17 bases between their ends. The germline V gene yields ENHRY for CDR1 and SYGVKD for CDR2. Dithiothreitol, EDTA incubations and collagenase D digestion were used to isolate intraepithelial and lamina propria lymphocytes from graft specimens. Bulk TCR-beta sequencing was performed on serial intestinal graft biopsy specimens collected as late as 600 days after transplant. These data originate in a study of graft-versus-host responses after intestinal transplantation listed by TCRdb under 2021. Looking at the study overall: The transplants that recipients received were multivisceral, liver-intestinal, or isolated intestinal. After intestinal transplantation, graft-versus-host and host-versus-graft alloreactive T cell clones in the graft, circulation and bone marrow were tracked using bulk TCR-beta CDR3 sequencing. Anti-thymocyte globulin induction was given to all recipients, followed by maintenance tacrolimus and steroids for 3 to 4 years. Samples from three later patients were sequenced in-house on an Illumina MiSeq with MiXCR processing rather than by the commercial service. To identify alloreactive clones, pre-transplant mixed lymphocyte reaction products were sequenced and compared with unstimulated pre-transplant donor and recipient T cells. Donor T cell macrochimerism was defined as a peak of at least 4% donor T cells among recipient peripheral blood mononuclear cells. A cohort of 24 intestinal transplant recipients, including one retransplant, was enrolled, and a few patients lacking pretransplant specimens were excluded. The paper as a whole reports these results and caveats: In patients with donor T cell macrochimerism, the allografts had high GvH to HvG T cell clonal ratios. GvH clones were detected in recipient bone marrow, and some appeared earlier in ileal mucosa or blood, consistent with an intestinal mucosal origin. Early after transplant, declines in HvG clones were associated with peak levels of circulating GvH clones. The relatively low number and heterogeneity of intestinal transplant patients limited the conclusions.

Library preparation used the immunoSEQ multiplex PCR assay. For most patients, high-throughput TCR-beta CDR3 sequencing of genomic DNA was performed by Adaptive Biotechnologies. Concerning the study's data processing: TCR sequencing data were retrieved from Adaptive's ImmunoSEQ software for 15 to 20 patients, whereas a few other patients were processed with MiXCR and VDJtools. Because the origin of CDR3 nucleotide sequences shared between donor and recipient could not be assigned, those sequences were removed. To count as alloreactive, a clone needed at least 2-fold expansion over unstimulated cells and a minimum CFSE-low frequency of 0.002% (template counts) or 0.001% (read counts). Clones detected in sequenced pre-transplant spleen, lymph node, or MLR CFSE-low populations of the donor or recipient were defined as mappable. Cumulative frequency of alloreactive clones was calculated as a percentage of all sequences weighted by copy number. TCRdb limited this immuneACCESS table to in-frame rearrangements with V and J called. A share of clones is missing; checked studies link under half to unresolved V genes, and the rest is unexplained. Clonal size and the V and J genes are those of that table, whereas D and trimming came from the DNA. A total of 4,000 or so clones appear in this sample, 65% to 90% of them only once. Of the sample, 4% to 5.5% is held by the ten largest clones.

The TCR originated in a human patient who received an intestinal transplant, so some T cells may come from the graft donor. The material was ileum tissue, obtained approximately 660 days after intestinal transplant. Here the chain combines TRBV10-3 and TRBJ1-2; TRBD1 is possibly the D segment (5 matching bases). The CDR3 protein sequence reads: CAIRGTRGVDYGYTF. The nucleotide sequence reads as follows: TGTGCCATCAGGGGGACGCGGGGGGTGGACTATGGCTACACCTTC.